The present TCR beta chain was sequenced within a study of T cell changes during pregnancy in multiple sclerosis. Measured with immunoSEQ multiplex PCR; TCRdb has only the in-frame clones, and not every one. The repertoire consists of about 48,000 clones, with 88% occurring once and the leading ten covering roughly 1.2%. The CDR3 covers 15 residues. Per germline, CDR1 LGHNA and CDR2 YNFKEQ. V was clipped by 2 bases and J by 5 bases, with 14 bases between them. The receptor's source is a female donor with multiple sclerosis, enrolled in a pregnancy study. V and J are TRBV4-2 and TRBJ2-3; D possibly corresponds to TRBD1 (5 bases). Sequencing was performed on CD4+ T cells from peripheral blood mononuclear cells, taken in the second trimester of pregnancy. CDR3 loop: CASSQNHGQGDTQYF. In DNA form, the CDR3 reads TGTGCCAGCAGCCAAAATCACGGCCAGGGAGATACGCAGTATTTT.